The rows below give T cell receptor beta chains drawn from one sample of a study of cytomegalovirus exposure and HLA in healthy donors. Clones were sequenced by immunoSEQ multiplex PCR, and TCRdb holds only the in-frame ones, with some missing. The sample yields 110,000 or so clones, about 77% seen once. The material sequenced was PBMCs. The receptors originated from a woman in her thirties in good health and CMV-seropositive. Each CDR3 is given with its conserved first and last residue. The D gene is left open where the match is weak. Rows may omit the clone size; those that give it use once, few, many or a size class.

CDR3nt | CDR3aa | d_gene | abundance | j_gene | v_gene
TGTGCCAGCAGCTTGTTTCAGAACTCCTACGAGCAGTACTTC | CASSLFQNSYEQYF | . | . | TRBJ2-7 | TRBV5-4
TGTGCCAGCAGTGGGCTTGGGGGGATTGAAGCTTTCTTT | CASSGLGGIEAFF | . | . | TRBJ1-1 | TRBV6-1
TGTGCCTGGAGTATCGCTATGAACACTGAAGCTTTCTTT | CAWSIAMNTEAFF | . | . | TRBJ1-1 | TRBV30
TGCGCCAGCAGCTTAGACGGGGGGCGCTGGGAGCAGTACTTC | CASSLDGGRWEQYF | . | . | TRBJ2-7 | TRBV5-1
TGTGCCAGCAGCCCCTCGACGGGCACTGAAGCTTTCTTT | CASSPSTGTEAFF | . | many | TRBJ1-1 | TRBV5-6
TGCGCCAGCAGCCAAGTGGGACTAGCGGGAGGGCCCTCCTACAATGAGCAGTTCTTC | CASSQVGLAGGPSYNEQFF | TRBD2 | . | TRBJ2-1 | TRBV4-1
TGTGCCAGTAGTATTCTCCCCTGGGCCGACCCCCTCGTTAACTATGGCTACACCTTC | CASSILPWADPLVNYGYTF | . | . | TRBJ1-2 | TRBV19
TGCGCCAGCAGGATGAGGGACACTGAAGCTTTCTTT | CASRMRDTEAFF | . | . | TRBJ1-1 | TRBV4-1
TGTGCCACCAGGGACAGGGTACGCGCTGAAGCTTTCTTT | CATRDRVRAEAFF | TRBD1 | . | TRBJ1-1 | TRBV15
TGCGCCAGCAGCTTGGCCCTTTTCGGACAGGGGGCTGGTAACGAGCAGTACTTC | CASSLALFGQGAGNEQYF | TRBD1 | . | TRBJ2-7 | TRBV5-1